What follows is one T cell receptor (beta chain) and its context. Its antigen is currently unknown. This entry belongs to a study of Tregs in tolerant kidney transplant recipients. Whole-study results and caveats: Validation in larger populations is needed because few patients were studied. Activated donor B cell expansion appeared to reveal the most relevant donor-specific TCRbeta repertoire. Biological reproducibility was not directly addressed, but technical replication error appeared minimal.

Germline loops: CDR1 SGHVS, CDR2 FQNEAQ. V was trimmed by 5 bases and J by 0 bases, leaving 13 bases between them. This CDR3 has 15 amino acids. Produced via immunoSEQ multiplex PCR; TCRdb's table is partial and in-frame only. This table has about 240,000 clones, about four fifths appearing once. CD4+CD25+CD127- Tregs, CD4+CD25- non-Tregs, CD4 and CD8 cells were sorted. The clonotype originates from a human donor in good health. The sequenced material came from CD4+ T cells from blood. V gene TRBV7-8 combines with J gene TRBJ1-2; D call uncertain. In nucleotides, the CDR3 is TGTGCCAGCAGCCTTCTCTGGACTGCTAACTATGGCTACACCTTC. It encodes CASSLLWTANYGYTF. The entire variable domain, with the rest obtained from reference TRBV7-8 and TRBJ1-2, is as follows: GAGVSQSPRYKVAKRGQDVALRCDPISGHVSLFWYQQALGQGPEFLTYFQNEAQLDKSGLPSDRFFAERPEGSVSTLKIQRTQQEDSAVYLCASSLLWTANYGYTFGSGTRLTVV.